The clone carrying this TCR beta chain was seen only a few times. The target antigen is unknown. Deletions cut 4 bases from V and 5 bases from J, with 12 bases between. This CDR3 contains 13 residues. The germline CDR1 and CDR2 sequences are SGDLS and YYNGEE. Deep was the level used in running the assay. Here immunoSEQ multiplex PCR was the method, and the copy in TCRdb shows in-frame clones only, minus some. The repertoire has about 560,000 clones, roughly 72% of them found once; the top ten carry around 13%. The source of the sample is a study of shared clonotypes between healthy human individuals. Study conclusions and caveats: Researchers sampled only blood; tissue repertoires likely differ.

Material: PBMCs. J is TRBJ1-1 and V is TRBV9; the D gene is possibly TRBD1 (6 bases). The sequence was obtained from a middle-aged woman in good health. Some clones in this sample may be carry-over from other donors' samples. The CDR3 here is CASSPTGRTEAFF. DNA for the CDR3: TGTGCCAGCAGCCCAACAGGGAGGACTGAAGCTTTCTTT.